This record concerns one T cell receptor beta chain sequence. The sample is drawn from a study of blood T cell repertoires in COVID-19. Study context: COVID-19 samples collected from the United States, Italy and Spain covered acute and convalescent phases.

Libraries were prepared by immunoSEQ multiplex PCR; TCRdb keeps only in-frame clonotypes and omits some of them. In the table there are 150,000 to 200,000 clones, 76% of which are singletons. Looked up from germline, CDR1 is SGHNT and CDR2 is YENEEA. The CDR3 loop spans 17 amino acids. After removal of 1 base from V and 7 bases from J, the junction contained 9 bases not matched to a gene. The study recruited people aged 18 to 89 years across roughly 23 US areas. The chain uses TRBV11-3 and TRBJ2-1; 11 bases line up with TRBD1. The specimen was PBMCs or T cells enriched from blood (not recorded which). The receptor was isolated from a woman aged 50 to 65 with acute COVID-19. Here the CDR3 DNA reads TGTGCCAGCAGCTTAGGGGCTTGGACAGGGGGCAGGAATGAGCAGTTCTTC. Its protein is CASSLGAWTGGRNEQFF.